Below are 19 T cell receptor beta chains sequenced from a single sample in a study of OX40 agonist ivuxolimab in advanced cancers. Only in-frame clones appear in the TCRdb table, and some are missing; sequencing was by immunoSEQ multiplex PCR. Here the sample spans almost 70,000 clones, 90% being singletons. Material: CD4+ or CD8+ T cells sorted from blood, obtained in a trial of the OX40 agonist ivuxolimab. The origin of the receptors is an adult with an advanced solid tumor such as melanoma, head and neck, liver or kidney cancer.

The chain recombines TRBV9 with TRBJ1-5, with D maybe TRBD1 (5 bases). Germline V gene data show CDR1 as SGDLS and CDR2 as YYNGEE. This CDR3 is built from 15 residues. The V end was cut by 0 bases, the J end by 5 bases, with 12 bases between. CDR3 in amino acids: CASSVGLGGDQPQHF. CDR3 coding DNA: TGTGCCAGCAGCGTAGGACTTGGGGGGGATCAGCCCCAGCATTTT.

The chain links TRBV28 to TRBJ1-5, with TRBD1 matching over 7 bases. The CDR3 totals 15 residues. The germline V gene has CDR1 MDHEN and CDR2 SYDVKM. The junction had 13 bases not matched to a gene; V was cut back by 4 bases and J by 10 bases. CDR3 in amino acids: CASSSPGTAFGPQHF. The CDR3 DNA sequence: TGTGCCAGCAGTTCTCCCGGGACAGCCTTTGGTCCCCAGCATTTT.

The CDR3 spells CASNSGFPHLYYEQYF. In DNA form, the CDR3 reads TGTGCCAGCAATTCAGGGTTTCCCCACTTATACTACGAGCAGTACTTC. The rearrangement links TRBV28 to TRBJ2-7, with TRBD1 as a possible D gene (5 bases). The V gene lost 7 bases and the J gene lost 3 bases, with 22 bases spanning the gap. CDR1 is MDHEN and CDR2 is SYDVKM in the germline V gene. The CDR3 contains 16 residues.

CDR3 nucleotides: TGCGCCAGCAGTACTGGTTCGGGAGTAATTCAAGATACGCAGTATTTT. It translates to CASSTGSGVIQDTQYF. The chain recombines TRBV23-1 with TRBJ2-3, with a possible D match to TRBD2 (6 bases). TRBV23-1 is an ORF; its function is uncertain. Trimming removed 5 bases at V and 5 bases at J, with 20 bases between. CDR3 length equals 16 residues.

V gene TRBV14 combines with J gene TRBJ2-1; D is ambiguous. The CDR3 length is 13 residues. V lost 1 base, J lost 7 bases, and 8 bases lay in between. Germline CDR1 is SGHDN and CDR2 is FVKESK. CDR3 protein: CASSQGLRNEQFF. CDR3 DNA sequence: TGTGCCAGCAGCCAAGGACTCAGGAATGAGCAGTTCTTC.

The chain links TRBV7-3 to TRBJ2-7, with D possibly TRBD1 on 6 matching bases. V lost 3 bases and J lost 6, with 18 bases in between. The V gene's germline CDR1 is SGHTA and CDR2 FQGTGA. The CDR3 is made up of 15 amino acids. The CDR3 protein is CASSFQGPLGFEQYF. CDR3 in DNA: TGTGCCAGCAGCTTTCAGGGGCCCCTCGGCTTCGAGCAGTACTTC.

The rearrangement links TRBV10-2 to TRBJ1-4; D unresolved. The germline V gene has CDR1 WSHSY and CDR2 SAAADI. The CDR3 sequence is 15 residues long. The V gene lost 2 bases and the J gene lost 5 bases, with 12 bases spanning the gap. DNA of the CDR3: TGCGCCAGCAGTGAGGTTCCAGCCACGAATGAAAAACTGTTTTTT. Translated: CASSEVPATNEKLFF.

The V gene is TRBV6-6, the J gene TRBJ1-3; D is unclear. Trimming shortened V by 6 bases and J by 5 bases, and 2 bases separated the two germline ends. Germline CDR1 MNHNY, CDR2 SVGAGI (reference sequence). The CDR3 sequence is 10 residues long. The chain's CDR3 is CASRRNTIYF. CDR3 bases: TGTGCCAGCAGAAGAAACACCATATATTTT.

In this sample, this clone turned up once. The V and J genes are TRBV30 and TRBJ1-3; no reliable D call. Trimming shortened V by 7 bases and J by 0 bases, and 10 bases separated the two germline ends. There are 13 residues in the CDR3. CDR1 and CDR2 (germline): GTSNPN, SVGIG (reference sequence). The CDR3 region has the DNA TGTGCCTCTACAGTGAACTCTGGAAACACCATATATTTT. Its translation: CASTVNSGNTIYF.

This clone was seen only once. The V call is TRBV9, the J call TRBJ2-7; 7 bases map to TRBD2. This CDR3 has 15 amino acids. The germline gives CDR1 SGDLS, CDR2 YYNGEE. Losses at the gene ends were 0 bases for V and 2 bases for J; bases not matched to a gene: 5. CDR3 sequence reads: CASSVVPGGTYEQYF. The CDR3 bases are TGTGCCAGCAGCGTAGTCCCCGGGGGGACCTACGAGCAGTACTTC.

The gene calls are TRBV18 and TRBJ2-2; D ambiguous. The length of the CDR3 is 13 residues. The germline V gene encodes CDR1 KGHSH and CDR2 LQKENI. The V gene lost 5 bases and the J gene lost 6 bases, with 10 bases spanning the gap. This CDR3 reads CASSNVSAGELFF. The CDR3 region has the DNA TGTGCCAGCTCAAACGTGTCCGCCGGGGAGCTGTTTTTT.

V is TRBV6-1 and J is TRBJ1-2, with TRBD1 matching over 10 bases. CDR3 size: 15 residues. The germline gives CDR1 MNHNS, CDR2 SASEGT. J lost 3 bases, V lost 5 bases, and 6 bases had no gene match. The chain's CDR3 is CASSHRQGADYGYTF. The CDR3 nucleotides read TGTGCCAGCAGTCACAGACAGGGGGCCGACTATGGCTACACCTTC.

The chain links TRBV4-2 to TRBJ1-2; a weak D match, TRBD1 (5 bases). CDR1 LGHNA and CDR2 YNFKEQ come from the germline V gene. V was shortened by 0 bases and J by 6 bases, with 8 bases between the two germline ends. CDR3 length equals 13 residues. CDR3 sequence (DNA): TGTGCCAGCAGCCAAGATGGGGCGAATGGCTACACCTTC. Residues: CASSQDGANGYTF.

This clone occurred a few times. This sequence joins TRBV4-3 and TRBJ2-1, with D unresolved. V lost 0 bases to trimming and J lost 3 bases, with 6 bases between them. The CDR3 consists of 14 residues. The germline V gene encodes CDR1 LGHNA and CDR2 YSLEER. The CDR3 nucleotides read TGCGCCAGCAGCCAAGATCACTTCTACAATGAGCAGTTCTTC. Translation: CASSQDHFYNEQFF.

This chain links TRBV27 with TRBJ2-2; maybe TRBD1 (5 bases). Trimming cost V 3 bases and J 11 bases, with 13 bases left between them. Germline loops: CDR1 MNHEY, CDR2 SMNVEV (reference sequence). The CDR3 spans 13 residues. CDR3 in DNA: TGTGCCAGCAGTTTGTCAGGGCCTGGAGAGCTGTTTTTT. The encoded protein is CASSLSGPGELFF.

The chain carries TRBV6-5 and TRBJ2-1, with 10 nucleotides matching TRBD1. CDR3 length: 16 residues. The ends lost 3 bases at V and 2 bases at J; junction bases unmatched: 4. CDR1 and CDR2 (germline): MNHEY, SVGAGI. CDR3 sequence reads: CASSYTGTGAYNEQFF. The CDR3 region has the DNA TGTGCCAGCAGTTATACCGGGACAGGGGCCTACAATGAGCAGTTCTTC.

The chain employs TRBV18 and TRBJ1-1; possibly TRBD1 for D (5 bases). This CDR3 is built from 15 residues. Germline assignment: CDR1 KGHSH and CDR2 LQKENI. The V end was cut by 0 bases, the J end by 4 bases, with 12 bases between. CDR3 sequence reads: CASSPPRGRATEAFF. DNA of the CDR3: TGTGCCAGCTCACCACCTCGGGGACGGGCCACTGAAGCTTTCTTT.

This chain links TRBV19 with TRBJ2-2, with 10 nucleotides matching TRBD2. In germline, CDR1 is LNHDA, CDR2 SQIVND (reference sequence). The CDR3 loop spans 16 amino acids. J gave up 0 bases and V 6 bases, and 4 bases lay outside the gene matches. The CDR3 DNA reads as TGTGCCAGTAGAAGAGGACTAGCGGCGAACACCGGGGAGCTGTTTTTT. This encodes CASRRGLAANTGELFF.

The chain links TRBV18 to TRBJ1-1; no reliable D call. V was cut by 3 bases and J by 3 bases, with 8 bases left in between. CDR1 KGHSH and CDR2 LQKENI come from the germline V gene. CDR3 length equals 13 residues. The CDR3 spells CASSPRQDTEAFF. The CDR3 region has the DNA TGTGCCAGCTCACCCAGGCAAGACACTGAAGCTTTCTTT.